Sequencing of this T cell receptor (beta chain) was carried out in a study of cytomegalovirus exposure and HLA in healthy donors. Study observations and caveats: Later work associated 16,951 TCR beta sequences with HLA alleles at 0.05 false discovery rate.

The PCR made use of 60 Vbeta and 13 Jbeta primers. Only in-frame clones appear in the TCRdb table, and some are missing; sequencing was by immunoSEQ multiplex PCR. In the table there are over 150,000 clones, 60% to 85% of which are singletons. V lost 5 bases and J 0 bases, leaving 13 bases between the germline ends. Germline values: CDR1 LNHDA, CDR2 SQIVND (reference sequence). The CDR3 has 15 amino acids. Remarks on this clone: Its antigen remains unknown.

Sequencing was done on a sample of PBMCs. The rearrangement links TRBV19 to TRBJ1-1; D might be TRBD1 (5 bases). The receptor was derived from a male donor in good health and CMV-seropositive. The CDR3 region is CASSSKGSLNTEAFF. In nucleotides, the CDR3 is TGTGCCAGTAGTTCCAAGGGGTCTCTGAACACTGAAGCTTTCTTT.